This TCR beta chain derives from a study of T-cell memory formation after mild COVID-19 (dated by TCRdb to about 2021). A note on the overall study: TCR sequence clusters from the two donors were largely donor specific. In a couple of donors, T-cell clones that expanded and contracted after mild COVID-19 were followed by sequencing TCRalpha and TCRbeta repertoires longitudinally. Two young, previously healthy adult volunteers made up the cohort, one male and one female. On the study overall, not on this receptor specifically: Contracting CD4+ clones were located mainly in the CM and EM memory subsets, whereas CD8+ clones were found to be enriched in EMRA. Some responding clones were found in pre-infection memory, which suggests that pre-existing cross-reactive memory T cells took part in the SARS-CoV-2 response. Balanced CD4/CD8 phenotypes were observed for clones contracting from day 15 to 85, whereas a bias towards CD4+ was observed for a second wave of clones expanding from day 15 to 37. The study included only two mild cases, and larger cohorts that include severe cases with pre-infection samples were judged to be necessary. The second-wave clones that peaked on day 37 were not confirmed to be SARS-CoV-2 specific.

This clonotype was seen only a few times. Its binding antigen is unknown. No qualities accompany the bases; no much larger clone lies one base away. Ficoll-Paque density gradient centrifugation was the method used to isolate PBMCs. The sample was run on an Illumina NovaSeq 6000. Using 5'RACE with constant-segment primers, TCRalpha and TCRbeta cDNA libraries were constructed, with sample barcodes and unique molecular identifiers added in the process. Trizol reagent was used to extract RNA from every sample. Libraries were amplified in two PCR steps, with a second sample barcode and Illumina TruSeq adapters added in the second step. The libraries were sequenced on an Illumina NovaSeq using 2 x 150 bp paired-end reads. The authors' pipeline ran thus. The reads were demultiplexed and collapsed into UMI-guided consensus sequences using migec v1.2.7. With mixcr v2.1.11, UMI consensuses were aligned to TRA and TRB V and J templates and assembled into clonotypes. Clonotypes were classified as expanded or contracted when called significant by both edgeR and NoisET, with noise models trained on biological replicates. edgeR calls used a false discovery rate-adjusted p below 0.01 and a log2 fold-change threshold of 1. As an exploratory analysis of dynamics, max-normalized trajectories of the 1000 most abundant clonotypes were examined by PCA with hierarchical clustering. The CD4 or CD8 phenotype of responding clones was assigned using the separately sequenced CD4+ and CD8+ repertoires. Clones were called with MiXCR by TCRdb after fastp trimmed the public reads at Q25, and only in-frame beta chains were retained. Each entry is one CDR3 protein sequence, shown with its most common DNA and genes. TCRdb, rather than the study authors, made the V and J calls. This sample has 450,000 or so distinct CDR3 sequences in its table, and 20% to 30% of those were observed once. The ten largest make up around 13% of the sample.

CDR1 LGHNA and CDR2 YSLEER are derived from the germline V gene. The CDR3 covers 19 residues, taking in both the cysteine and the phenylalanine. The entry retains the CDR3 DNA only, 57 bases that are in frame from base 1. Germline trimming: 1 base from V, 4 bases from J; junction bases outside gene matches: 16. Here the chain combines TRBV4-3 and TRBJ2-3, and 8 junctional nucleotides match TRBD2. The receptor was derived from an adult woman who had mild COVID-19 (a few samples of this study predate the infection). The sample titles of this study are shuffled in the database, so cell type and time point are left out; the donor was told from shared clones. Sequenced: PBMCs or a T cell subset sorted from them (not recorded which). The DNA reads as follows: TGCGCCAGCAGCCAAGGCCTAACGGGAGGGGGGTTTATCTCAGATACGCAGTATTTT. The translation is CASSQGLTGGGFISDTQYF.